What follows are 32 T cell receptor beta chains derived from one specimen sequenced in a study of T cells after yellow fever vaccination (dated by TCRdb to between 2017 and 2020). The library relied on 5' RACE. Instrument on record: Illumina HiSeq 2500. TCRdb itself trimmed the public reads at Q25 with fastp, ran MiXCR and retained productive beta chains. Every entry covers one CDR3 protein and lists the most common genes and DNA from its rows. For this sample there are under 55,000 distinct CDR3 sequences; more than 6.5% appear just once. The top ten hold around 24% of the sample. What the treatment or condition label conveys for this sample: live attenuated yellow fever vaccine strain. The material sequenced was CD8+ T cells not binding an NS4B(214-222) dextramer, sorted from PBMCs, taken roughly seven weeks after the first yellow fever vaccination. This specimen's cell subset or site label, interpreted: NS4B epitope dextramer-negative CD8 T cells. The receptors stem from a man aged 18 to 35 who received the YFV17D yellow fever vaccine.

The chain couples TRBV7-9 to TRBJ2-3; TRBD1 aligns across 9 bases. The CDR3 runs 17 residues. Germline CDR1 reads SEHNR; CDR2 reads FQNEAQ (reference sequence). V was clipped by 6 bases and J by 0 bases; unmatched bases: 10. The CDR3 region is CASRGDRALWSTDTQYF. In DNA form, the CDR3 reads TGTGCCAGCAGAGGGGACAGGGCTTTATGGAGCACAGATACGCAGTATTTT.

J is TRBJ2-7 and V is TRBV6-5; possible D gene TRBD1, 7 bases. The length of the CDR3 is 17 residues. Germline CDR1 is MNHEY and CDR2 is SVGAGI. The V gene lost 0 bases and the J gene lost 2 bases, with 17 bases spanning the gap. This chain's CDR3 is CASSYSSGRGDPYEQYF. The CDR3 bases are TGTGCCAGCAGTTACTCGAGCGGCAGGGGGGACCCCTACGAGCAGTACTTC.

This clonotype has ten or more counts. The CDR3 loop is CATSTHRGDTGELFF. The CDR3 nucleotides read TGTGCCACGTCAACACACAGGGGTGACACCGGGGAGCTGTTTTTT. The chain recombines TRBV10-3 with TRBJ2-2; TRBD1 matches at 7 bases. V lost 10 bases and J lost 3; bases outside the gene matches: 11. The CDR3 runs to 15 residues. CDR1 is ENHRY and CDR2 is SYGVKD in the germline V gene.

This clonotype occurred a few times. This sequence joins TRBV4-2 and TRBJ1-1; D uncertain. The V end lost 0 bases, the J end lost 3 bases, and 17 bases lay between the germline ends. The CDR3 extends over 17 amino acids. Germline CDR1 and CDR2: LGHNA and YNFKEQ. The CDR3: CASSQDPWPQSDTEAFF. The CDR3 coding sequence is TGTGCCAGCAGCCAAGACCCATGGCCCCAGAGCGACACTGAAGCTTTCTTT.

This clonotype was observed at least ten times. The V and J genes are TRBV4-3 and TRBJ2-1, with D possibly being TRBD1 or TRBD2 (6 bases each). The V end lost 4 bases, the J end lost 2 bases, and 18 bases lay between the germline ends. The CDR3 is 17 amino acids. The germline gives CDR1 LGHNA, CDR2 YSLEER. CDR3 in DNA: TGCGCCAGCAGCCTCTCAGGGGTAGCGGAGACCTACAATGAGCAGTTCTTC. It translates to CASSLSGVAETYNEQFF.

This chain joins TRBV4-1 and TRBJ1-1; D unresolved. CDR1 is MGHRA and CDR2 is YSYEKL in the germline V gene. Trimming pared 0 bases from V and 8 bases from J, leaving 7 bases between. The CDR3 loop spans 12 amino acids. CDR3 sequence reads: CASSQEYSEAFF. DNA of the CDR3: TGCGCCAGCAGCCAAGAATATTCGGAAGCTTTCTTT.

The chain's CDR3 is CASSLAVSGYQETQYF. In DNA form, the CDR3 reads TGTGCCAGCAGCTTAGCGGTGAGCGGTTACCAAGAGACCCAGTACTTC. This chain links TRBV7-9 with TRBJ2-5; D is possibly TRBD2 (5 bases). Trimming stripped 0 bases from V and 0 bases from J, with 11 bases between. The CDR3 runs to 16 residues. Per the germline V gene, CDR1 is SEHNR and CDR2 is FQNEAQ (reference sequence).

V gene TRBV15 combines with J gene TRBJ2-1; maybe TRBD2 (5 bases). Germline CDR1 LNHNV, CDR2 YYDKDF (reference sequence). There are 15 residues in the CDR3. V was shortened by 4 bases and J by 4 bases, with 14 bases between the two germline ends. The CDR3 here is CATSKERTLYNEQFF. CDR3 nucleotide sequence: TGTGCCACCAGCAAAGAGCGGACCCTATACAATGAGCAGTTCTTC. Full variable domain (missing parts from reference TRBV15 and TRBJ2-1): DAMVIQNPRYQVTQFGKPVTLSCSQTLNHNVMYWYQQKSSQAPKLLFHYYDKDFNNEADTPDNFQSRRPNTSFCFLDIRSPGLGDTAMYLCATSKERTLYNEQFFGPGTRLTVL.

This clonotype was detected many times. The rearrangement joins TRBV5-1 to TRBJ2-2; TRBD2 agrees at 7 bases. Germline V gives CDR1 SGHRS, CDR2 YFSETQ. After removal of 3 bases from V and 7 bases from J, the junction contained 9 bases not matched to a gene. The length of the CDR3 is 15 residues. CDR3 nucleotide sequence: TGCGCCAGCAGCTCCCCGGGGGGAACTGACGGGGAGCTGTTTTTT. It yields the protein CASSSPGGTDGELFF.

This clonotype was observed a handful of times. This chain joins TRBV7-2 and TRBJ2-7; 7 bases match TRBD2. The junction had 9 bases not matched to a gene; V was cut back by 5 bases and J by 2 bases. Germline CDR1 and CDR2: SGHTA and FQGNSA. The CDR3 is 15 amino acids. CDR3 nucleotides: TGTGCCAGCAGCACAGGACTAGTCGGGGCCTACGAGCAGTACGTC. Amino acid sequence: CASSTGLVGAYEQYV.

This clonotype has just a few counts. The chain combines TRBV5-1 with TRBJ2-2; 11 bases are a match to TRBD2. CDR1 and CDR2 from the germline V gene are SGHRS and YFSETQ. V gave up 0 bases and J gave up 2 bases; unmatched junction bases: 6. The CDR3 has 18 amino acids. CDR3 protein: CASSLELAGAINTGELFF. In DNA form, the CDR3 reads TGCGCCAGCAGCTTGGAACTAGCGGGGGCCATAAACACCGGGGAGCTGTTTTTT.

The chain couples TRBV12-3 or TRBV12-4 to TRBJ2-5, with 7 bases matching TRBD2. V gave up 3 bases and J gave up 2 bases; unmatched junction bases: 3. The CDR3 contains 14 residues. CDR3 nucleotides: TGTGCCAGCAGTTTTGCGGGGGTTCAAGAGACCCAGTACTTC. This translates into CASSFAGVQETQYF.

This clonotype has at least ten counts. V gene TRBV29-1 combines with J gene TRBJ2-6; no clear D. The V gene lost 4 bases and the J gene lost 0 bases, with 4 bases spanning the gap. Germline CDR1 is SQVTM and CDR2 is ANQGSEA. The CDR3 consists of 13 residues. The CDR3 here is CSVALSGANVLTF. CDR3 in DNA: TGCAGCGTTGCCCTCTCTGGGGCCAACGTCCTGACTTTC.

This clonotype occurred a few times. This sequence joins TRBV3-1 and TRBJ2-7; no definite D call. The CDR3 spans 12 residues. CDR1 and CDR2 (germline): LGHDT, YNNKEL (reference sequence). Trimming shortened V by 0 bases and J by 4 bases, and 4 bases separated the two germline ends. In DNA form, the CDR3 reads TGTGCCAGCAGCCAAGACAGGTACGAGCAGTACTTC. Translation: CASSQDRYEQYF.

The table lists this clonotype with many counts. The CDR3 DNA reads as TGCGCCAGCAGCAGGACAGTGGGCGGTAATTCACCCCTCCACTTT. It codes for CASSRTVGGNSPLHF. V usage is TRBV5-1 and J usage is TRBJ1-6; weak D call: TRBD1 (6 bases). The V end lost 4 bases, the J end lost 6 bases, and 14 bases lay between the germline ends. The germline CDR1 and CDR2 sequences are SGHRS and YFSETQ. The CDR3 sequence is 15 residues long.

This chain connects TRBV12-3 or TRBV12-4 to TRBJ2-5; 7 bases fit TRBD2. V trimming: 6 bases; J trimming: 0 bases; junction bases outside the gene matches: 10. CDR3 size: 16 residues. Here the CDR3 DNA reads TGTGCCAGCAGCCCGGTGGGCGGGGGACACCAAGAGACCCAGTACTTC. Translated, it gives CASSPVGGGHQETQYF.

This clonotype was seen ten or more times. This rearrangement joins TRBV7-2 to TRBJ2-7; a possible D gene is TRBD2 (5 bases). Germline V gives CDR1 SGHTA, CDR2 FQGNSA. V dropped 2 bases and J dropped 2 bases, with 10 bases sitting between them. There are 14 residues in the CDR3. The CDR3 sequence is CASSLWRNAYEQYF. For the CDR3, the DNA is TGTGCCAGCAGCTTATGGAGGAATGCCTACGAGCAGTACTTC.

This clonotype was seen at least ten times. The J gene is TRBJ2-4, the V gene TRBV29-1; D gene unclear. CDR3 length: 11 amino acids. V lost 3 bases, J lost 5 bases, and 5 bases lay in between. Germline CDR1 is SQVTM and CDR2 is ANQGSEA. The CDR3 loop is CSVDGENIQYF. The CDR3 bases are TGCAGCGTTGACGGCGAAAACATTCAGTACTTC.

This clonotype was picked up a small number of times. This chain connects TRBV6-2 or TRBV6-3 to TRBJ2-7, with a tentative D call TRBD1 (5 bases). This CDR3 spans 18 amino acids. V gave up 6 bases and J gave up 3 bases, with 27 bases separating them. Germline values: CDR1 MNHEY, CDR2 SVGEGT. The CDR3 loop is CASSRPRSKGPLVYEQYV. CDR3 nucleotide sequence: TGTGCCAGCAGCCGCCCCAGATCGAAGGGGCCGTTAGTCTACGAGCAGTACGTC.

The chain carries TRBV29-1 and TRBJ2-1, with TRBD2 matching over 8 bases. Germline CDR1 reads SQVTM; CDR2 reads ANQGSEA. The CDR3 spans 16 residues. J lost 4 bases, V lost 0 bases, and 8 bases had no gene match. The CDR3 sequence is CSVEDQRENSYNEQFF. DNA of the CDR3: TGCAGCGTTGAAGATCAGCGGGAGAACTCGTACAATGAGCAGTTCTTC.

This clonotype was seen at least ten times. This sequence joins TRBV6-5 and TRBJ2-3; D is unresolved. The germline CDR1 and CDR2 sequences are MNHEY and SVGAGI. The CDR3 extends over 17 amino acids. The V end was cut by 0 bases, the J end by 1 base, with 14 bases between. The CDR3 nucleotides are TGTGCCAGCAGTTACTCCTTAGACCTGCCCCGCACAGATACGCAGTATTTT. Translated: CASSYSLDLPRTDTQYF.

This clonotype occurred many times. V is TRBV7-9 and J is TRBJ2-7; D ambiguous. The germline V and J ends were trimmed by 7 bases and 1 base, with 8 bases remaining between them. Germline loops: CDR1 SEHNR, CDR2 FQNEAQ (reference sequence). This CDR3 is built from 12 residues. This CDR3 is CASTGKSYEQYF. CDR3 DNA: TGTGCCAGCACCGGAAAATCCTACGAGCAGTACTTC.

The table lists this clonotype with many counts. The V and J genes are TRBV5-5 and TRBJ1-4; perhaps TRBD1 as D (5 bases). Trimming took 0 bases from V and 6 from J, leaving 12 bases between them. Germline assignment: CDR1 SGHKS and CDR2 YYEKEE (reference sequence). The CDR3 is made up of 15 amino acids. The DNA of the CDR3 is TGTGCCAGCAGCTTGGACGCAGGGAGCTATGAAAAACTGTTTTTT. This gives the protein CASSLDAGSYEKLFF.

This clonotype came up a few times. The chain recombines TRBV12-3 or TRBV12-4 with TRBJ2-2; D is perhaps TRBD1 (5 bases). Trimming pared 2 bases from V and 1 base from J, leaving 11 bases between. This CDR3 spans 16 amino acids. CDR3 sequence: CASSLRPQGNTGELFF. As DNA, the CDR3 is TGTGCCAGCAGTTTAAGGCCGCAGGGGAACACCGGGGAGCTGTTTTTT.

The rearrangement joins TRBV29-1 to TRBJ2-1; 7 nucleotides align to TRBD1. Germline V gene data show CDR1 as SQVTM and CDR2 as ANQGSEA. This CDR3 contains 15 residues. V lost 2 bases, J lost 6 bases, and 10 bases stayed unmatched. CDR3 nucleotides: TGCAGCGTTGAAAGTCCGCCAGGGGGTCTCAATGAGCAGTTCTTC. Protein: CSVESPPGGLNEQFF.

This clonotype was detected ten times or more. The genes are TRBV20-1 and TRBJ2-7; no reliable D call. The CDR3 extends over 13 amino acids. Germline V gene lookup returns CDR1 DFQATT and CDR2 SNEGSKA (reference sequence). Trimming removed 0 bases from V and 6 bases from J, with 12 bases in between. CDR3 in DNA: TGCAGTGCTAGAGATCTAGTAGTTGGCGAGCAGTACGTC. Translating it yields CSARDLVVGEQYV.

This clonotype was picked up many times. V usage is TRBV4-2 and J usage is TRBJ2-5, with TRBD2 matching over 11 bases. J was trimmed by 5 bases and V by 0 bases; bases with no gene match: 2. This CDR3 is 15 amino acids long. Germline assignment: CDR1 LGHNA and CDR2 YNFKEQ. CDR3 in DNA: TGTGCCAGCAGCCAAGATAGCGGGGGGGCCGAGACCCAGTACTTC. As protein: CASSQDSGGAETQYF.

The rearrangement uses TRBV5-1 and TRBJ2-2; TRBD1 or TRBD2 may be the D gene (5 bases each). The CDR3 runs to 15 residues. Germline V gives CDR1 SGHRS, CDR2 YFSETQ. The germline V and J ends were trimmed by 3 bases and 0 bases, with 9 bases remaining between them. Here the CDR3 reads CASSSGTANTGELFF. CDR3 bases: TGCGCCAGCAGCTCGGGGACGGCGAACACCGGGGAGCTGTTTTTT.

The chain couples TRBV7-2 to TRBJ2-1; D unclear. CDR3 length: 16 amino acids. V was trimmed by 2 bases and J by 5 bases, leaving 16 bases between them. From germline, CDR1 is SGHTA and CDR2 FQGNSA. The CDR3 DNA follows: TGTGCCAGCAGCTTAAGCCCAGTCTCCCCCCACAATGAGCAGTTCTTC. Encoded protein: CASSLSPVSPHNEQFF. The full variable domain, rest sourced from reference TRBV7-2 and TRBJ2-1, is GAGVSQSPSNKVTEKGKDVELRCDPISGHTALYWYRQSLGQGLEFLIYFQGNSAPDKSGLPSDRFSAERTGGSVSTLTIQRTQQEDSAVYLCASSLSPVSPHNEQFFGPGTRLTVL.

This clonotype was detected ten times or more. This chain joins TRBV4-1 and TRBJ2-1, with TRBD2 identical over 10 bases. Germline loops: CDR1 MGHRA, CDR2 YSYEKL. Trimming cost V 1 base and J 4 bases; bases outside gene matches: 7. The CDR3 is 17 residues long. CDR3 bases: TGCGCCAGCAGCCAAGGGGAAGCGGGGGGGCTTTACAATGAGCAGTTCTTC. Amino acids: CASSQGEAGGLYNEQFF.

This clonotype was detected only a few times. This chain links TRBV5-4 with TRBJ2-1, with 7 bases lining up with TRBD1. The CDR3 sequence is 15 residues long. The trim removed 4 bases at V and 0 bases at J, leaving 4 bases unmatched. Germline CDR1 and CDR2: SGHNT and YYREEE (reference sequence). The chain's CDR3 is CASSLDRVSYNEQFF. CDR3 DNA sequence: TGTGCCAGCAGCCTTGACAGGGTCTCCTACAATGAGCAGTTCTTC.

In this sample, this clonotype turned up a few times. The V and J genes are TRBV6-5 and TRBJ1-5; D not resolved. This CDR3 contains 14 residues. CDR1 and CDR2 (germline): MNHEY, SVGAGI. Trimming pared 0 bases from V and 0 bases from J, leaving 3 bases between. CDR3 DNA sequence: TGTGCCAGCAGTTACTCAGTTAGCAATCAGCCCCAGCATTTT. Its protein product is CASSYSVSNQPQHF.